Listed below are T cell receptor beta chains from one sample, sequenced in a study of cytomegalovirus exposure and HLA in healthy donors. Generated by immunoSEQ multiplex PCR, the TCRdb table keeps only in-frame clones and is missing some. This sample yields about 130,000 clones, of which roughly 78% are seen a single time; 1% belongs to the top ten. The sequenced sample was PBMCs. The receptors stem from a man aged 40-50 years in good health and CMV-seronegative. Both conserved end residues are part of each CDR3. The D gene is left open where the match is weak. Clone sizes are given selectively: once, few, many, or a class where the clone is expanded.

J gene: TRBJ2-7; CDR3 length: 13; D gene: NA; clone size: few; V gene: TRBV5-8; CDR3 protein: CASSVSGRSVQYF; CDR3 DNA: TGTGCCAGCTCTGTGTCAGGGCGTTCGGTGCAGTACTTC
J gene: TRBJ2-7; CDR3 length: 15; D gene: TRBD2; clone size: NA; V gene: TRBV2; CDR3 protein: CASSVGPPGGYEQYF; CDR3 DNA: TGTGCCAGCAGTGTAGGTCCGCCGGGGGGTTACGAGCAGTACTTC
J gene: TRBJ2-7; CDR3 length: 16; D gene: TRBD1; clone size: NA; V gene: TRBV25-1; CDR3 protein: CASSEFGDRGLYEQYF; CDR3 DNA: TGTGCCAGCAGTGAATTTGGGGACAGGGGACTCTACGAGCAGTACTTC
J gene: TRBJ1-2; CDR3 length: 13; D gene: NA; clone size: NA; V gene: TRBV27; CDR3 protein: CASRLKGASGYTF; CDR3 DNA: TGTGCCAGCCGCTTGAAGGGAGCTAGCGGCTACACCTTC
J gene: TRBJ2-1; CDR3 length: 15; D gene: NA; clone size: NA; V gene: TRBV5-1; CDR3 protein: CASRREGNTYNEQFF; CDR3 DNA: TGCGCCAGCCGCCGGGAAGGCAACACCTACAATGAGCAGTTCTTC
J gene: TRBJ2-7; CDR3 length: 14; D gene: TRBD1; clone size: once; V gene: TRBV7-9; CDR3 protein: CASSPGTESYEQYF; CDR3 DNA: TGTGCCAGCAGCCCGGGGACAGAGAGCTACGAGCAGTACTTC
J gene: TRBJ2-7; CDR3 length: 15; D gene: NA; clone size: NA; V gene: TRBV15; CDR3 protein: CATSRDQWGLIEQYF; CDR3 DNA: TGTGCCACCAGCAGAGATCAGTGGGGGCTGATCGAGCAGTACTTC
J gene: TRBJ1-6; CDR3 length: 14; D gene: NA; clone size: NA; V gene: TRBV23-1; CDR3 protein: CASSQAQRNSPLHF; CDR3 DNA: TGCGCCAGCAGTCAGGCACAGAGAAATTCACCCCTCCACTTT
J gene: TRBJ2-2; CDR3 length: 17; D gene: TRBD1; clone size: once; V gene: TRBV11-2; CDR3 protein: CASSLVGTGANTGELFF; CDR3 DNA: TGTGCCAGCAGCTTAGTTGGGACAGGGGCGAACACCGGGGAGCTGTTTTTT
J gene: TRBJ2-1; CDR3 length: 15; D gene: TRBD2; clone size: NA; V gene: TRBV6-1; CDR3 protein: CASRPGTSGYNEQFF; CDR3 DNA: TGTGCCAGCAGACCCGGGACTAGCGGCTACAATGAGCAGTTCTTC
J gene: TRBJ1-1; CDR3 length: 12; D gene: NA; clone size: NA; V gene: TRBV2; CDR3 protein: CASSGDGGEAFF; CDR3 DNA: TGTGCCAGCAGTGGAGACGGGGGTGAAGCTTTCTTT
J gene: TRBJ1-2; CDR3 length: 13; D gene: NA; clone size: NA; V gene: TRBV11-2; CDR3 protein: CASSLEQNYGYTF; CDR3 DNA: TGTGCCAGCAGCTTAGAACAGAACTATGGCTACACCTTC
J gene: TRBJ2-5; CDR3 length: 12; D gene: TRBD1; clone size: NA; V gene: TRBV10-3; CDR3 protein: CAIRDREETQYF; CDR3 DNA: TGTGCCATTCGGGACAGGGAAGAGACCCAGTACTTC
J gene: TRBJ2-2; CDR3 length: 15; D gene: NA; clone size: NA; V gene: TRBV11-2; CDR3 protein: CASSAGTGGTGELFF; CDR3 DNA: TGTGCCAGCAGCGCAGGGACCGGGGGTACCGGGGAGCTGTTTTTT